These T cell receptor beta chains were read from a single sample in a study of T cell changes during pregnancy in multiple sclerosis. The table came from immunoSEQ multiplex PCR; TCRdb's copy has only in-frame clones and leaves some out. This repertoire shows more than 35,000 clones, about 90% found once; its top ten account for roughly 0.45%. Sequencing used CD4+ T cells from peripheral blood mononuclear cells, obtained in the third trimester of pregnancy. The receptors originated from a female donor in good health, enrolled as a control in a pregnancy study. The conserved cysteine and the conserved F or W are not part of the CDR3 here. A D gene is named only where the DNA matches it firmly.

j_call,d_call,v_call,cdr3_aa
TRBJ1-2,-,TRBV27,ASRGGWGTPNYGYT
TRBJ1-1,TRBD1,TRBV7-3,ASSLSPDRGPTEAF
TRBJ2-1,-,TRBV7-3,ASSGDNNSYNEQF
TRBJ1-5,-,TRBV30,AWSVSPSNQPQH
TRBJ1-2,TRBD1,TRBV18,ASSPFSHESGGYYGYT
TRBJ2-7,TRBD1,TRBV4-1,ASSQVAGGPQSPYEQY
TRBJ1-1,TRBD1,TRBV7-9,ASSLARSGGKNTEAF
TRBJ2-1,-,TRBV18,ASSPPRTNYNEQF
TRBJ2-7,-,TRBV4-1,ASSQDPGWEQY
TRBJ2-7,TRBD2,TRBV11-2,ASSYGSGGGEQY
TRBJ1-5,-,TRBV28,ASSLTRGQPQH
TRBJ2-1,TRBD2,TRBV5-1,ASSLGGGGAYNEQF
TRBJ2-7,TRBD2,TRBV7-8,ASSLIGGGGSYEQY
TRBJ2-4,TRBD1,TRBV5-1,ASSSDREGDIQY
TRBJ2-3,-,TRBV21-1,ASSKTSGGADTQY
TRBJ1-1,-,TRBV29-1,SVPSTNTEAF